These T cell receptor beta chains were read from a single sample in a study of blood T cell repertoires in COVID-19. Produced via immunoSEQ multiplex PCR; TCRdb's table is partial and in-frame only. The sample records fewer than 300,000 clones, about nine tenths being singletons. Sequenced material: peripheral blood. The receptors stem from a person under 30 with COVID-19, enrolled during active disease. Each CDR3 is given with its conserved first and last residue. D genes are given only for firm matches. Size is omitted from some rows. Given values are once, few, many or a class for expanded clones.

.,TRBV30,TRBJ1-6,.,15,TGTGCCTGGAGTGACGGGGGGGGTAATAATTCACCCCTCCACTTT,CAWSDGGGNNSPLHF
.,TRBV29-1,TRBJ1-1,TRBD1,15,TGCAGCGTTCGACAGGGGGGTGTCATGAACACTGAAGCTTTCTTT,CSVRQGGVMNTEAFF
.,TRBV5-4,TRBJ2-7,.,13,TGTGCCAGCAGCTCTCAGGGTATTAACGAGCAGTACTTC,CASSSQGINEQYF
.,TRBV11-2,TRBJ2-7,.,12,TGTGCCAGCAGCCAGGCCCGTTACGAGCAGTACTTC,CASSQARYEQYF
.,TRBV30,TRBJ1-1,.,15,TGTGCCTGGAAACATGCGGTTTCCATGAACACTGAAGCTTTCTTT,CAWKHAVSMNTEAFF
.,TRBV6-5,TRBJ2-3,.,16,TGTGCCAGCAGTTACCAGGGGCTGGGGGGCACAGATACGCAGTATTTT,CASSYQGLGGTDTQYF
.,TRBV7-6,TRBJ2-2,TRBD2,16,TGTGCCAGCAGCTTTGTCGGGGGAGGGCCCACCGGGGAGCTGTTTTTT,CASSFVGGGPTGELFF
.,TRBV5-1,TRBJ2-5,TRBD2,14,TGCGCCAGCAGCTTGACTAGCGGGACAGAGACCCAGTACTTC,CASSLTSGTETQYF
.,TRBV7-9,TRBJ2-7,TRBD2,17,TGTGCCAGCAGCCCGGCCTGGGGACTAGACAATGAGGACGAGCAGTACTTC,CASSPAWGLDNEDEQYF
.,TRBV24-1,TRBJ2-3,.,12,TGTGCCACCAGTGACTCCTCCACTCCGCAGTATTTT,CATSDSSTPQYF
once,TRBV5-1,TRBJ2-3,.,13,TGCGCCAGCAGGGCCGGGACAAAAGATACGCAGTATTTT,CASRAGTKDTQYF
.,TRBV24-1,TRBJ1-1,.,12,TGTGCCACCAGTGACCCGAGGGAGGGAGCTTTCTTT,CATSDPREGAFF
.,TRBV3-1/TRBV3-2,TRBJ2-5,TRBD1,15,TGTGCCAGCAGCCTTGGACAGGTGGGTGCAGAGACCCAGTACTTC,CASSLGQVGAETQYF
.,TRBV12-3/TRBV12-4,TRBJ2-7,.,11,TGTGCCAGCAGTTTCGGGTCCGAGCAGTACTTC,CASSFGSEQYF
.,TRBV23-1,TRBJ2-7,TRBD1,15,TGCGCCAGCAGTCATCCGGGACAGGGAAACTACGAGCAGTACTTC,CASSHPGQGNYEQYF
.,TRBV6-4,TRBJ2-5,.,13,TGTGCCAGCAGCGCCCTGGGAGGAGAGACCCAGTACTTC,CASSALGGETQYF
.,TRBV13,TRBJ2-2,TRBD1,16,TGTGCCAGCAGCTTAGTTGGGACAGGGTCTCCCGGGGAGCTGTTTTTT,CASSLVGTGSPGELFF
once,TRBV13,TRBJ2-3,TRBD2,17,TGTGCCAGCAGCCCGCCGCTAGCGGGCCCCTACGGAGATACGCAGTATTTT,CASSPPLAGPYGDTQYF
.,TRBV21-1,TRBJ2-5,.,17,TGTGCCAGCAGCATTTTCCATTTACACGGAGGGTTGAAGACCCAGTACTTC,CASSIFHLHGGLKTQYF
.,TRBV7-3,TRBJ2-1,TRBD2,15,TGTGCCAGCAGCTTAAGAACTAGCGGGATAAATGAGCAGTTCTTC,CASSLRTSGINEQFF
.,TRBV5-4,TRBJ2-2,.,13,TGTGCCAGCAGTTTACAGGGAACCGGGGAGCTGTTTTTT,CASSLQGTGELFF
.,TRBV19,TRBJ2-5,.,14,TGTGCCAGTAGTATAGGACAGCCCCAAGAGACCCAGTACTTC,CASSIGQPQETQYF
.,TRBV7-9,TRBJ1-1,.,15,TGTGCCAGCAGCCAAGTGGGGGGGCGGAACACTGAAGCTTTCTTT,CASSQVGGRNTEAFF
.,TRBV4-1,TRBJ2-6,TRBD1,16,TGCGCCAGCAGCAGGGACAGGGGTGCCGGGGCCAACGTCCTGACTTTC,CASSRDRGAGANVLTF
.,TRBV28,TRBJ1-5,.,15,TGTGCCAGCAGTGGGCCCCTAGCGGGAAATCAGCCCCAGCATTTT,CASSGPLAGNQPQHF
.,TRBV29-1,TRBJ2-1,TRBD1,12,TGCAGCGGCGGACAGGGGCTGAATGAGCAGTTCTTC,CSGGQGLNEQFF
once,TRBV7-2,TRBJ2-1,.,15,TGTGCCAGCAGCTCACCGACTAGATTATCCAGTGAGCAGTTCTTC,CASSSPTRLSSEQFF
.,TRBV11-3,TRBJ2-1,TRBD1,12,TGTGCCAGCAGCTTCCTCCAGGGGGCGCAGTTCTTC,CASSFLQGAQFF
.,TRBV7-9,TRBJ2-1,TRBD2,16,TGTGCCAGCAGCGTGATCGGGGGGAGGGATATGAATGAGCAGTTCTTC,CASSVIGGRDMNEQFF
.,TRBV27,TRBJ2-5,TRBD1,13,TGTGCCAGCAGTTTGGACAGGTGGGAGACCCAGTACTTC,CASSLDRWETQYF
.,TRBV3-1/TRBV3-2,TRBJ2-7,.,13,TGTGCCAGCAGCCAGGTCACTAGTAGCGAGCAGTACTTC,CASSQVTSSEQYF
once,TRBV28,TRBJ1-2,.,14,TGTGCCAGCAGTCCCTCCAGGGTTTTGGCTGGCTACACCTTC,CASSPSRVLAGYTF
.,TRBV5-1,TRBJ1-1,.,13,TGCGCCAGCAGCATGATCGGGGGCACTGAAGCTTTCTTT,CASSMIGGTEAFF
.,TRBV25-1,TRBJ2-3,.,14,TGTGCCAGCAGTGAAATCGGTGGCACAGATACGCAGTATTTT,CASSEIGGTDTQYF
.,TRBV13,TRBJ1-1,.,16,TGTGCCAGCAGCTCTTCGACAGGCCGCAGTCTCGCTGAAGCTTTCTTT,CASSSSTGRSLAEAFF
.,TRBV28,TRBJ1-1,.,14,TGTGCCAGCAGTTTAGGCGGGGATGGGCTTGAAGCTTTCTTT,CASSLGGDGLEAFF
.,TRBV3-1/TRBV3-2,TRBJ2-7,TRBD2,18,TGTGCCAGCAGCCAAGATAAGCCCAGCGGGATAGCGGTAAATGTGCAGTACTTC,CASSQDKPSGIAVNVQYF
.,TRBV28,TRBJ1-1,.,15,TGTGCCAGCAGTTCGGCCGGTGTACTAAACACTGAAGCTTTCTTT,CASSSAGVLNTEAFF
.,TRBV5-4,TRBJ2-5,TRBD2,16,TGTGCCAGCAGCTTGGCCGGGGCTAGCGGGCAAGAGACCCAGTACTTC,CASSLAGASGQETQYF
.,TRBV24-1,TRBJ2-3,TRBD2,16,TGTGCCACCAGTGATTTGAAGCGGGAGGGCACAGATACGCAGTATTTT,CATSDLKREGTDTQYF
.,TRBV3-1/TRBV3-2,TRBJ2-7,TRBD2,15,TGTGCCAGCAGCCAAGTTTCCTCGGGAGGCTACGAGCAGTACTTC,CASSQVSSGGYEQYF